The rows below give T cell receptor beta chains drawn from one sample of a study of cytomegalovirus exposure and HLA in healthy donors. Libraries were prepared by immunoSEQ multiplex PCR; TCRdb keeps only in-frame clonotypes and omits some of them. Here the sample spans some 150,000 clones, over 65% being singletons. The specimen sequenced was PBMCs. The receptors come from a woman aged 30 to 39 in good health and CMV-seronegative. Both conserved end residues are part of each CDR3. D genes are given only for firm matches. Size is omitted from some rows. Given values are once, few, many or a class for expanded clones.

TGTGCCAGCAGCGGGGGACTCTCTTTCACAGATACGCAGTATTTT | CASSGGLSFTDTQYF | NA | NA | TRBV9 | 15 | TRBJ2-3
TGTGCCATCAGTGGCCCTGGGGGCCACGGCTACACCTTC | CAISGPGGHGYTF | NA | NA | TRBV10-3 | 13 | TRBJ1-2
TGTGCCAGCAGTATAGCCTCTACAGGGGATACGCAGTATTTT | CASSIASTGDTQYF | NA | once | TRBV2 | 14 | TRBJ2-3
TGTGCCAGCAGCACACTCAGGAACCTTAACACCGGGGAGCTGTTTTTT | CASSTLRNLNTGELFF | NA | few | TRBV21-1 | 16 | TRBJ2-2
TGTGCCAGCAGCTTCCAGGACAGAGGGACTGAAGCTTTCTTT | CASSFQDRGTEAFF | NA | NA | TRBV7-2 | 14 | TRBJ1-1
TGTGCCAGCAGCTCGACAGGGGCAGGTGAGCAGTTCTTC | CASSSTGAGEQFF | TRBD1 | NA | TRBV7-2 | 13 | TRBJ2-1
TGTGCCAGCAGCTTCGGACAGGGAGAGACCCAGTACTTC | CASSFGQGETQYF | TRBD1 | NA | TRBV7-9 | 13 | TRBJ2-5
TGTGCCAGTACCCGCCGGACAGCGGCAACTAATGAAAAACTGTTTTTT | CASTRRTAATNEKLFF | NA | NA | TRBV19 | 16 | TRBJ1-4
TGTGCCAGCTCACCGGGACTCTCCGCAGAGGATGGCTACACCTTC | CASSPGLSAEDGYTF | NA | NA | TRBV18 | 15 | TRBJ1-2
TGTGCCAGCAGCGTGACTAGCGGGAATGATGAGCAGTTCTTC | CASSVTSGNDEQFF | TRBD2 | NA | TRBV9 | 14 | TRBJ2-1
TGTGCCAGCAGCCAATCCTACAGGGATTCGAACTATGGCTACACCTTC | CASSQSYRDSNYGYTF | NA | NA | TRBV7-9 | 16 | TRBJ1-2
TGTGCCAGCAGTTTTCCCTGGACTAGCGGGGGCCCTTACGAGCAGTACTTC | CASSFPWTSGGPYEQYF | TRBD2 | NA | TRBV27 | 17 | TRBJ2-7
TGTGCCAGCAGTACCTGGACAGGCGACGAAGCTTTCTTT | CASSTWTGDEAFF | TRBD1 | once | TRBV2 | 13 | TRBJ1-1
TGTGCCAGTAGTATAGCGGGAGGGCCCCACAATGAGCAGTTCTTC | CASSIAGGPHNEQFF | TRBD2 | NA | TRBV19 | 15 | TRBJ2-1
TGTGCCAGCAGCCTTGGGGGCACGGGGGAGCTGTTTTTT | CASSLGGTGELFF | NA | NA | TRBV28 | 13 | TRBJ2-2
TGTGCCAGCAGTTACTCGATCGCAGGGGGCGTCCCACCCCTCCACTTT | CASSYSIAGGVPPLHF | TRBD1 | NA | TRBV6-5 | 16 | TRBJ1-6
TGTGCCAGCAGCCCCAGCGGGGGGGTGGGTACGCAGTATTTT | CASSPSGGVGTQYF | TRBD2 | NA | TRBV7-9 | 14 | TRBJ2-3
TGCGCCAGCAGCCTCGGGACAGGGAACACTGAAGCTTTCTTT | CASSLGTGNTEAFF | TRBD1 | NA | TRBV5-1 | 14 | TRBJ1-1
TGTGCCAGCAGCGTGTCCGGGACTGCGAACACCGGGGAGCTGTTTTTT | CASSVSGTANTGELFF | NA | NA | TRBV9 | 16 | TRBJ2-2
TGTGCCAGCAGCGATGACAGTTGGGGTGGGACCATATATTTT | CASSDDSWGGTIYF | NA | NA | TRBV2 | 14 | TRBJ1-3
TGTGCCAGCAGTGCTAAGGGGTCCACAGATACGCAGTATTTT | CASSAKGSTDTQYF | NA | NA | TRBV6-1 | 14 | TRBJ2-3
TGTGCCAGCAGCGCCGGACAGGGGATGGGCGAGACCCAGTACTTC | CASSAGQGMGETQYF | TRBD1 | NA | TRBV5-4 | 15 | TRBJ2-5
TGTGCCAGTAGTATAATACAGGGGATCAATCAGCCCCAGCATTTT | CASSIIQGINQPQHF | TRBD1 | NA | TRBV19 | 15 | TRBJ1-5
TGCGCCAGCAGCTTCACTAGCGGTTCCTACAATGAGCAGTTCTTC | CASSFTSGSYNEQFF | TRBD2 | NA | TRBV5-1 | 15 | TRBJ2-1
TGTGCCACCAGCAGGGACAGTTGTGGCTACACCTTC | CATSRDSCGYTF | NA | NA | TRBV15 | 12 | TRBJ1-2
TGTGCCAGTAGTATATTAAGCGGGGGAGTCGAGACCCAGTACTTC | CASSILSGGVETQYF | TRBD2 | few | TRBV19 | 15 | TRBJ2-5
TGCGCCAGCAGCCCGAGCGGGGGGAGGACTGAAGCTTTCTTT | CASSPSGGRTEAFF | NA | NA | TRBV4-1 | 14 | TRBJ1-1
TGTGCTAGTGGTTTGGAACAGCGGGAGACCCAGTACTTC | CASGLEQRETQYF | NA | NA | TRBV12-5 | 13 | TRBJ2-5
TGTGCCTGGGGAATGGACATAGGATTGAACACTGAAGCTTTCTTT | CAWGMDIGLNTEAFF | NA | NA | TRBV30 | 15 | TRBJ1-1
TGTGCCTGGAGTGCGGGGGGCGGGGTGCCAGATACGCAGTATTTT | CAWSAGGGVPDTQYF | NA | NA | TRBV30 | 15 | TRBJ2-3
TGCGCCAGCAGCTATACTAGCGCCAGCACAGATACGCAGTATTTT | CASSYTSASTDTQYF | TRBD2 | NA | TRBV5-1 | 15 | TRBJ2-3
TGTGCCAGCAGCTTAGGACAAGGCTACACCTTC | CASSLGQGYTF | NA | NA | TRBV11-2 | 11 | TRBJ1-2
TGCAGTGCTAGAGATCTACGCGAGCAGTACTTC | CSARDLREQYF | NA | once | TRBV20-1 | 11 | TRBJ2-7
TGTGCCAGCAGCTTAGGGCGGGAGTATCACGAGCAGTACTTC | CASSLGREYHEQYF | TRBD2 | few | TRBV7-2 | 14 | TRBJ2-7
TGTGCCAGCTCTGAACAGGGGGCCTACGAGCAGTACTTC | CASSEQGAYEQYF | TRBD1 | NA | TRBV27 | 13 | TRBJ2-7
TGTGCCAGCAGACATACAGGGTACACTGAAGCTTTCTTT | CASRHTGYTEAFF | NA | NA | TRBV7-2 | 13 | TRBJ1-1
TGTGCCAGTATGAAGACAGGGGAAACGGCTGGCTACACCTTC | CASMKTGETAGYTF | TRBD1 | few | TRBV19 | 14 | TRBJ1-2
TGTGCCAGCAGTGATAGGGGGCGGTATGGCTACACCTTC | CASSDRGRYGYTF | TRBD1 | few | TRBV2 | 13 | TRBJ1-2
TGTGCCAGAAGAAGGAAAAATGATGAGGAGCGCCCTAACACTGAAGCTTTCTTT | CARRRKNDEERPNTEAFF | NA | NA | TRBV5-3 | 18 | TRBJ1-1
TGTGCCAGCAGCTTGGGCCCCGGTAACATTCAGTACTTC | CASSLGPGNIQYF | NA | NA | TRBV11-2 | 13 | TRBJ2-4
TGTGCCAGCAGCTTAAATAGTCGAGGGAATCGAAATACGCAGTATTTT | CASSLNSRGNRNTQYF | NA | few | TRBV5-8 | 16 | TRBJ2-3
TGTGCCAGTAGTATAGTCGGACAGGGCCAAGAGACCCAGTACTTC | CASSIVGQGQETQYF | TRBD1 | NA | TRBV19 | 15 | TRBJ2-5